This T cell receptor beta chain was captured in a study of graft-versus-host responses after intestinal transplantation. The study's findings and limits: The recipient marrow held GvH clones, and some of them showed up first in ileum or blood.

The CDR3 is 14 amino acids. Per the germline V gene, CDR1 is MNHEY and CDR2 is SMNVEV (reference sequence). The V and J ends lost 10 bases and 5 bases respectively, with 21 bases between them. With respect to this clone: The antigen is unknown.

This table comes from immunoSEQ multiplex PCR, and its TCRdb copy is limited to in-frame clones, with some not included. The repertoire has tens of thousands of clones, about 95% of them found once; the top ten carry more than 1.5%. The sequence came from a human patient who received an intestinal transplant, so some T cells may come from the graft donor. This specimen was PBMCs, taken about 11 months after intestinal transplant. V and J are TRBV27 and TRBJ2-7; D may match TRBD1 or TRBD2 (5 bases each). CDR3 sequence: CATSEQRMGHEQYF. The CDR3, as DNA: TGTGCCACCTCAGAGCAGCGGATGGGACACGAGCAGTACTTC.